This T cell receptor beta chain was observed in a study of STAT5B mutations in CD4+ large granular lymphocyte leukemia. Original analysis: A productive frequency of 2.59 x 10-5 was the lowest detectable. Clones were sequenced by immunoSEQ multiplex PCR, and TCRdb holds only the in-frame ones, with some missing. D and trimming were read from the DNA, whereas the V and J calls and clone size are those reported in that table. The sample yields fewer than 40,000 clones, about 88% seen once. Germline lookup yields CDR1 MNHNY and CDR2 SVGAGI (reference sequence). CDR3 size: 13 residues. V gave up 2 bases and J gave up 7 bases; unmatched junction bases: 5. This clone has just one count.

V usage is TRBV6-6 and J usage is TRBJ2-7; the match to TRBD1 covers 7 bases. Sequenced material: CD4+ T cells from blood buffy coats. The sequence derives from a human donor in good health. CDR3 coding DNA: TGTGCCAGCAGTTACGGGACAGCCCCAGAGCAGTACTTC. Translated: CASSYGTAPEQYF.